Below, one T cell receptor (beta chain) is given with its context. Its cognate antigen is unknown. This specimen belongs to a study of shared clonotypes between healthy human individuals. Data came from immunoSEQ multiplex PCR; TCRdb stores just in-frame clones and leaves some out. The profile shows around 610,000 clones, approximately 96% of them singletons. The germline V gene has CDR1 MGHRA and CDR2 YSYEKL. V lost 0 bases to trimming and J lost 9 bases, with 18 bases between them. The CDR3 has 15 residues. CD8 cells classed as naive were CD45RO-negative and positively selected for CCR7, excluding terminally differentiated effector memory CD45RA+ cells. General study findings and limits: Clonotypes not shared had lower generation probabilities than those common to all four donors.

Sequenced sample: naive CD8+ T cells sorted from blood. This receptor was taken from a woman in her 30s in good health. The chain has TRBV4-1 and TRBJ2-7; a weak D match, TRBD1 (7 bases). The CDR3 here is CASSQDVAGGFGQYF. DNA of the CDR3: TGCGCCAGCAGCCAAGATGTGGCAGGGGGGTTCGGGCAGTACTTC.